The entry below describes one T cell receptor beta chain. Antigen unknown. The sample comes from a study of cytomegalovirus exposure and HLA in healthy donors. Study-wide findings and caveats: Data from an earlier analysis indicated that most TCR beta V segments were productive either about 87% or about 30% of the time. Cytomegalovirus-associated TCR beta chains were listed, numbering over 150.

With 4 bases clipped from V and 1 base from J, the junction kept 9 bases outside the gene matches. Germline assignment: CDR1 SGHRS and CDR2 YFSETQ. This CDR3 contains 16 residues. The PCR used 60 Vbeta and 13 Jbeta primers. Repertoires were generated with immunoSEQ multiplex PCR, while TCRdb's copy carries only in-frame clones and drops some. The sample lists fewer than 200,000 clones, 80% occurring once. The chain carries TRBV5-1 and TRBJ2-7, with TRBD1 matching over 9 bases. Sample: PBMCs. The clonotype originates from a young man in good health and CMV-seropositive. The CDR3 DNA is TGCGCCAGCAGCGTGCTAGGGGACAGGGTGTCCTACGAGCAGTACTTC. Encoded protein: CASSVLGDRVSYEQYF.